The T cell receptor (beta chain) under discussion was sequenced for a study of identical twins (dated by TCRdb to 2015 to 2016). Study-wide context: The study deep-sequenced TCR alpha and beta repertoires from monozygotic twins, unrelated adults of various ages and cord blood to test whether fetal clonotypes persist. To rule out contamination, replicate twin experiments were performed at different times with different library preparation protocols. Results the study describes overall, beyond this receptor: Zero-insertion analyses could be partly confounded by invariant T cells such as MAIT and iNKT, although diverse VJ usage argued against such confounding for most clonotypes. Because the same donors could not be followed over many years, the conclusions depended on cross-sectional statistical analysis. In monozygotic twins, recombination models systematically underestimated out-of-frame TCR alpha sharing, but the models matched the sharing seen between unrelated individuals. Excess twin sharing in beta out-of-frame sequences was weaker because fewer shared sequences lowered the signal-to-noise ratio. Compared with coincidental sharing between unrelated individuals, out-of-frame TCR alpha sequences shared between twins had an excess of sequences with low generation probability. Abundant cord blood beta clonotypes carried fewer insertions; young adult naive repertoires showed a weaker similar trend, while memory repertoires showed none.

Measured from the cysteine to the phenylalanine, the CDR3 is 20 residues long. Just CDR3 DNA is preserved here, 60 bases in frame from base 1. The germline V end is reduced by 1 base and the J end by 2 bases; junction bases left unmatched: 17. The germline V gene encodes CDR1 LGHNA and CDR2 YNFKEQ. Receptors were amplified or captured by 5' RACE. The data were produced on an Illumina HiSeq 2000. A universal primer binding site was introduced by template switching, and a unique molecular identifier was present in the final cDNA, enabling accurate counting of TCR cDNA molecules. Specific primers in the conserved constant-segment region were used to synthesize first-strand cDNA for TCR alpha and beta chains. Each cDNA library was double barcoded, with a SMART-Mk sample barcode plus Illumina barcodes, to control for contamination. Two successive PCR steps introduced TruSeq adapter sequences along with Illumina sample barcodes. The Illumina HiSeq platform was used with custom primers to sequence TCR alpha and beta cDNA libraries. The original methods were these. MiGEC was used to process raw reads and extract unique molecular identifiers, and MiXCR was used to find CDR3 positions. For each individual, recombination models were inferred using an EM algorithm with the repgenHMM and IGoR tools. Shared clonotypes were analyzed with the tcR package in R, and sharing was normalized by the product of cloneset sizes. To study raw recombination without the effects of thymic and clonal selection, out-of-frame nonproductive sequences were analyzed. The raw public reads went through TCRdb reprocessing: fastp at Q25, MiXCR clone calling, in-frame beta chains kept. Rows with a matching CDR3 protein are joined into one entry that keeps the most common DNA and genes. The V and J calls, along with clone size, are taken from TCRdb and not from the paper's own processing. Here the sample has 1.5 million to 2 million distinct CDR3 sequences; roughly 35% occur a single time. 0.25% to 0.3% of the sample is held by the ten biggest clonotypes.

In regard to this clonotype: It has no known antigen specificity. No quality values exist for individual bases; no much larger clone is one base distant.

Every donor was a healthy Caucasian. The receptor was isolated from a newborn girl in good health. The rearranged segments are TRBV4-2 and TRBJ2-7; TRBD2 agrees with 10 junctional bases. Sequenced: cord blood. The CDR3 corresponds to CASSQGLRLAGDFLAYEQYF. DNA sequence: TGTGCCAGCAGCCAAGGTTTGCGGCTAGCGGGAGATTTTTTGGCCTACGAGCAGTACTTC.